This T cell receptor beta chain was sequenced in a study of vaccination and CD4 T cells after COVID-19. The Oncomine TCR Beta short-read assay was applied to DNA of cultured CD4+ T cells. In TCRdb, the PCR reads were re-called with MiXCR into one record per CDR3 protein. The sample consists of about 12,000 distinct CDR3 sequences, around 61% of them appearing once. Treatment in this sample: roughly nine-day PBMC culture with coronavirus spike peptide pools or control peptides (ViraFEST assay). V lost 6 bases, J lost 0 bases, and 11 bases lay in between. The germline CDR1 and CDR2 sequences are LNHNV and YYDKDF (reference sequence). The CDR3 consists of 14 residues. Of note for this clonotype: Antigen unknown.

The chain carries TRBV15 and TRBJ2-5; D not resolved. Sequencing was carried out using CD4+ T cells from blood, cultured in vitro. The clonotype comes from a human donor who had recovered from COVID-19. This CDR3 reads CATSPHYDQETQYF. The CDR3 DNA follows: TGTGCCACCAGTCCCCACTACGACCAAGAGACCCAGTACTTC.